The 18 T cell receptor beta chains in this list originate from one sample, sequenced in a study of graft-versus-host responses after intestinal transplantation. Sequencing used immunoSEQ multiplex PCR; TCRdb keeps in-frame clones, though not all of them. Of about 120,000 clones in the sample, 90% were seen once. Antigen specificity for these receptors is unknown. The sample here was unstimulated CD4+ T cells sorted from spleen or lymph node cells, taken before intestinal transplant. The receptors stem from a human donor who received an intestinal transplant.

This clone was recorded once. The CDR3 sequence: CASRRGATDTQYF. The DNA of the CDR3 is TGCGCCAGCAGACGGGGGGCGACAGATACGCAGTATTTT. This rearrangement joins TRBV5-1 to TRBJ2-3; D is perhaps TRBD2 (7 bases). The CDR3 loop spans 13 amino acids. V lost 5 bases and J lost 3, with 10 bases in between. Per germline, CDR1 SGHRS and CDR2 YFSETQ. Full variable domain (outside the CDR3, taken from reference TRBV5-1 and TRBJ2-3): KAGVTQTPRYLIKTRGQQVTLSCSPISGHRSVSWYQQTPGQGLQFLFEYFSETQRNKGNFPGRFSGRQFSNSRSEMNVSTLELGDSALYLCASRRGATDTQYFGPGTRLTVL.

The CDR3 loop reads CASSLAGTGNQPQHF. CDR3 sequence (DNA): TGTGCCAGCAGCTTAGCCGGGACAGGCAATCAGCCCCAGCATTTT. This chain links TRBV7-9 with TRBJ1-5, with 7 nucleotides matching TRBD1. The V gene's germline CDR1 is SEHNR and CDR2 FQNEAQ (reference sequence). CDR3 length equals 15 residues. J lost 2 bases, V lost 0 bases, and 1 base had no gene match.

V is TRBV11-2 and J is TRBJ1-1; TRBD1 matches 7 bases. The V and J ends lost 0 bases and 9 bases, in that order; junction bases with no gene match: 1. The germline V gene encodes CDR1 SGHAT and CDR2 FQNNGV. CDR3 size: 12 residues. CDR3 DNA sequence: TGTGCCAGCAGCTTAGAAGGGGGCAAAGCTTTCTTT. Protein product: CASSLEGGKAFF.

This chain joins TRBV7-6 and TRBJ2-2; possible D gene TRBD2, 5 bases. Germline V gives CDR1 SGHVS, CDR2 FNYEAQ. The germline V and J ends were trimmed by 10 bases and 5 bases, with 11 bases remaining between them. The CDR3 runs 12 residues. The CDR3 DNA follows: TGTGCCACCCGAACGGGGACCGGGGAGCTGTTTTTT. This translates into CATRTGTGELFF.

The rearrangement joins TRBV2 to TRBJ2-7; 7 positions match TRBD1. V lost 6 bases, J lost 0 bases, and 5 bases stayed unmatched. Germline assignment: CDR1 SNHLY and CDR2 FYNNEI. This CDR3 comprises 14 residues. DNA of the CDR3: TGTGCCAGCAGCCCCGACAGGGCCTCCTACGAGCAGTACTTC. Its translation is CASSPDRASYEQYF.

This clone has only a few counts. The chain employs TRBV6-1 and TRBJ2-5; 12 bases align to TRBD2. Germline V gives CDR1 MNHNS, CDR2 SASEGT. The CDR3 extends over 13 amino acids. The V gene end was trimmed by 9 bases and the J gene end by 7 bases; junction bases not matched to a gene: 6. CDR3 bases: TGTGCCAGAAGTCTAGCGGGAGGGCCGACCCAGTACTTC. Translating it yields CARSLAGGPTQYF.

The CDR3 loop is CASSLTDGLAAYNEQFF. CDR3 DNA: TGCGCCAGCAGCTTGACCGACGGACTAGCGGCCTACAATGAGCAGTTCTTC. The V gene is TRBV5-1, the J gene TRBJ2-1, with TRBD2 identical over 10 bases. CDR1 SGHRS and CDR2 YFSETQ come from the germline V gene. CDR3 size: 17 residues. V lost 1 base and J lost 2; bases outside the gene matches: 6. The variable domain in full, completed from reference TRBV5-1 and TRBJ2-1, reads KAGVTQTPRYLIKTRGQQVTLSCSPISGHRSVSWYQQTPGQGLQFLFEYFSETQRNKGNFPGRFSGRQFSNSRSEMNVSTLELGDSALYLCASSLTDGLAAYNEQFFGPGTRLTVL.

V usage is TRBV16 and J usage is TRBJ2-2; 9 bases are a match to TRBD1. This CDR3 has 18 residues. Germline lookup yields CDR1 KGHSY and CDR2 FQNENV. The V and J ends lost 5 bases and 3 bases, in that order; junction bases with no gene match: 13. The CDR3 DNA reads TGTGCCAGCAGCGATGACAGGGGGGGACTACACTACACCGGGGAGCTGTTTTTT. Its protein is CASSDDRGGLHYTGELFF.

The chain links TRBV21-1 to TRBJ2-7; the table's D call, TRBD2, has no DNA check behind it. TRBV21-1 is labeled a pseudogene. This CDR3 has 10 amino acids. The CDR3 nucleotides are TGTGCCAGCGAAGGGAGCGAGCAGTACTTC. It is translated as CASEGSEQYF.

This clone was observed once. The V gene is TRBV19, the J gene TRBJ1-3, with a weak D call TRBD1 (5 bases). The CDR3 extends over 13 amino acids. The germline CDR1 and CDR2 sequences are LNHDA and SQIVND (reference sequence). Deletions cut 8 bases from V and 0 bases from J, with 8 bases between. CDR3 bases: TGTGCCAGTCCAGGGTCCTCTGGAAACACCATATATTTT. Translating it yields CASPGSSGNTIYF.

The J gene is TRBJ2-3, the V gene TRBV4-3; 8 nucleotides agree with TRBD1. The CDR3 spans 15 residues. Germline-derived CDR1 and CDR2 are LGHNA and YSLEER. V lost 4 bases and J lost 2; bases outside the gene matches: 5. DNA for the CDR3: TGCGCCAGCAGCCGATACAGGGGGAACACAGATACGCAGTATTTT. Encoded protein: CASSRYRGNTDTQYF.

This clone was observed a single time. The chain couples TRBV18 to TRBJ2-5; 10 bases match TRBD2. The assigned J gene may be wrong: the sequence end matches TRBJ2-7 better. This CDR3 contains 17 residues. Germline-derived CDR1 and CDR2 are KGHSH and LQKENI. Here the CDR3 reads CASSPYMSLAGAYEQYF. CDR3 bases: TGTGCCAGCTCACCCTATATGAGCCTAGCGGGAGCCTACGAGCAGTACTTC.

V usage is TRBV2 and J usage is TRBJ2-1; D gene ambiguous. Trimming took off 6 bases at V and 13 bases at J, with 13 bases between the two ends. CDR3 length: 11 amino acids. Per germline, CDR1 SNHLY and CDR2 FYNNEI. The chain's CDR3 is CASSGGRLQFF. CDR3 in DNA: TGTGCCAGCAGCGGCGGAAGGCTTCAGTTCTTC.

The J gene is TRBJ2-2, the V gene TRBV29-1, with 7 bases aligning to TRBD1. The CDR3 sequence is 14 residues long. Germline values: CDR1 SQVTM, CDR2 ANQGSEA. With 2 bases clipped from V and 7 bases from J, the junction kept 7 bases outside the gene matches. DNA of the CDR3: TGCAGCGTTGAAAAGGACAGGCAGTACGGGGAGCTGTTTTTT. It yields the protein CSVEKDRQYGELFF.

V is TRBV11-3 and J is TRBJ2-5; 8 bases fit TRBD2. Trimming cost V 1 base and J 5 bases; bases outside gene matches: 12. This CDR3 has 17 amino acids. Per the germline V gene, CDR1 is SGHNT and CDR2 is YENEEA. CDR3 sequence (DNA): TGTGCCAGCAGCTTAGTGGGACGGGGGGGCTTCGAGGAGACCCAGTACTTC. Protein sequence: CASSLVGRGGFEETQYF. Full variable domain (rest looked up from reference TRBV11-3 and TRBJ2-5): EAGVVQSPRYKIIEKKQPVAFWCNPISGHNTLYWYLQNLGQGPELLIRYENEEAVDDSQLPKDRFSAERLKGVDSTLKIQPAELGDSAVYLCASSLVGRGGFEETQYFGPGTRLLVL.

The gene calls are TRBV5-1 and TRBJ1-1; the D is unclear. V gave up 2 bases and J gave up 3 bases, with 5 bases separating them. Germline V gives CDR1 SGHRS, CDR2 YFSETQ. The CDR3 spans 12 residues. This chain's CDR3 is CASSFPDTEAFF. The CDR3 DNA reads TGCGCCAGCAGCTTTCCTGACACTGAAGCTTTCTTT.

The chain is built from TRBV11-2 and TRBJ2-5; tentative D call: TRBD1 (6 bases). CDR1 SGHAT and CDR2 FQNNGV come from the germline V gene. The CDR3 extends over 14 amino acids. V gave up 6 bases and J gave up 2 bases, with 13 bases separating them. CDR3: CASSLTGLQETQYF. The CDR3 nucleotides read TGTGCCAGCAGTTTAACAGGGTTGCAAGAGACCCAGTACTTC.

The chain has TRBV12-5 and TRBJ1-5, with D perhaps matching TRBD1 (6 bases). The CDR3 sequence is 17 residues long. Per germline, CDR1 LGHNT and CDR2 FRNRAP. V was shortened by 2 bases and J by 1 base, with 15 bases between the two germline ends. The CDR3 coding sequence is TGTGCTAGTGGTTTGATCCAGGGGATTATCAGCAATCAGCCCCAGCATTTT. Translating it yields CASGLIQGIISNQPQHF.